This TCR beta chain was sequenced in a study of cytomegalovirus exposure and HLA in healthy donors. Germline V gene data show CDR1 as SGHTA and CDR2 as FQGNSA. V shed 1 base and J shed 5 bases, with 8 bases lying between them. The CDR3 has 13 amino acids. It was with 60 Vbeta and 13 Jbeta primers that the PCR ran. Measured with immunoSEQ multiplex PCR; TCRdb has only the in-frame clones, and not every one. The sample yields about 150,000 clones, approximately 88% seen once. This clone was counted a single time. Its antigen is not known. Notes on the study in general: Whilst most TCR sequences proved rare, a subset of public TCRs occurred across many donors.

The V and J genes are TRBV7-2 and TRBJ2-5; possible D gene TRBD2, 6 bases. This TCR came from a boy younger than 10 in good health and CMV-seronegative. Sequencing was performed on PBMCs. This chain's CDR3 is CASSLGEVETQYF. In DNA form, the CDR3 reads TGTGCCAGCAGCTTAGGGGAGGTCGAGACCCAGTACTTC. Supplemented by reference TRBV7-2 and TRBJ2-5, the full variable domain reads GAGVSQSPSNKVTEKGKDVELRCDPISGHTALYWYRQSLGQGLEFLIYFQGNSAPDKSGLPSDRFSAERTGGSVSTLTIQRTQQEDSAVYLCASSLGEVETQYFGPGTRLLVL.